The 30 T cell receptor beta chains below come from one sample, sequenced in a study of T-cell reconstitution after alpha-beta-depleted transplantation in children. During its preparation, the TCRbeta library received unique molecular identifiers. TCRdb re-called the PCR reads with MiXCR, one entry per CDR3 protein. The table lists fewer than 500,000 distinct CDR3 sequences, 43% of them singletons, with 27% in the top ten. The sequenced sample was PBMCs, obtained before TCRalphabeta/CD19-depleted stem cell transplant. The receptors shown here come from a girl aged 2 to 9 with aplastic anemia, due to receive a stem cell transplant.

The chain joins TRBV28 to TRBJ1-2; possibly TRBD1 for D (6 bases). V was pared by 6 bases and J by 6 bases, with 17 bases between. This CDR3 region has 14 residues. Germline V gene data show CDR1 as MDHEN and CDR2 as SYDVKM. CDR3 residues: CASSSPRQVDGYTF. CDR3 nucleotides: TGTGCCAGCAGCTCCCCCCGACAGGTCGATGGCTACACCTTC.

This clonotype showed up just a few times. This chain links TRBV4-1 with TRBJ1-1; D uncertain. The length of the CDR3 is 17 residues. Germline CDR1 is MGHRA and CDR2 is YSYEKL. The germline V and J ends were trimmed by 0 bases and 2 bases, with 16 bases remaining between them. The CDR3 DNA follows: TGCGCCAGCAGCCAAGATGAGAGAGGAGTCTCAAACACTGAAGCTTTCTTT. This gives the protein CASSQDERGVSNTEAFF.

The J gene is TRBJ2-7, the V gene TRBV7-8; 8 nucleotides agree with TRBD1. Losses at the gene ends were 5 bases for V and 6 bases for J; bases not matched to a gene: 9. The CDR3 totals 14 residues. Looked up from germline, CDR1 is SGHVS and CDR2 is FQNEAQ. CDR3 bases: TGTGCCAGCAGCGCTTCGACAGGGGCGGGCGAGCAGTACTTC. Protein sequence: CASSASTGAGEQYF.

This clonotype was seen many times. The chain carries TRBV15 and TRBJ2-1; tentatively, D is TRBD2 (6 bases). The CDR3 totals 15 residues. Per germline, CDR1 LNHNV and CDR2 YYDKDF (reference sequence). Trimming left V 2 bases short and J 4 bases short, with 12 bases between. The CDR3 loop is CATSRSGGIYNEQFF. The CDR3 DNA reads TGTGCCACCAGCAGATCCGGAGGGATTTACAATGAGCAGTTCTTC.

This clonotype was seen a handful of times. The J gene is TRBJ2-1, the V gene TRBV7-8, with D perhaps TRBD2 (6 bases). This CDR3 spans 17 amino acids. V lost 4 bases to trimming and J lost 0 bases, with 16 bases between them. From germline, CDR1 is SGHVS and CDR2 FQNEAQ. In DNA, the CDR3 is TGTGCCAGCAGCTATCTGAGTCTAGCGAGCTCCTACAATGAGCAGTTCTTC. Amino acid sequence: CASSYLSLASSYNEQFF.

Worth noting for this clonotype: One end of the junction varies from germline; a read error may be responsible. This chain links TRBV11-2 with TRBJ2-3, with D uncertain. The CDR3 spans 15 residues. Germline lookup yields CDR1 SGHAT and CDR2 FQNNGV. The CDR3 DNA reads as TGTGCCAGCAGCTTGGGCCTTTGGCGCACTGATACGCAGTATTTT. Protein product: CASSLGLWRTDTQYF.

This chain connects TRBV12-3 or TRBV12-4 to TRBJ2-5; the D is unclear. Trimming pared 4 bases from V and 2 bases from J, leaving 8 bases between. The CDR3 sequence is 13 residues long. CDR3 nucleotide sequence: TGTGCCAGCAGTTCGAATGGGCAAGAGACCCAGTACTTC. Translation: CASSSNGQETQYF.

This clonotype was counted a single time. The chain uses TRBV5-1 and TRBJ2-3; 7 bases map to TRBD1. The germline V gene has CDR1 SGHRS and CDR2 YFSETQ. The ends lost 2 bases at V and 3 bases at J; junction bases unmatched: 9. The CDR3 runs to 16 residues. CDR3 region: CASSLSAGGETDTQYF. The CDR3, as DNA: TGCGCCAGCAGCTTATCGGCAGGGGGTGAAACAGATACGCAGTATTTT.

A single count supports this clonotype. The gene calls are TRBV20-1 and TRBJ1-2; 8 positions match TRBD1. Germline trimming cut 1 base from V and 6 bases from J; bases unmatched to any gene: 7. The germline V gene encodes CDR1 DFQATT and CDR2 SNEGSKA (reference sequence). This CDR3 has 14 amino acids. Here the CDR3 DNA reads TGCAGTGCTAGAGTATCAGCAGGGGGCCATGGCTACACCTTC. This codes for CSARVSAGGHGYTF.

This clonotype appeared a few times. V gene TRBV20-1 combines with J gene TRBJ2-5; the match to TRBD2 covers 7 bases. The length of the CDR3 is 16 residues. Germline trimming cut 0 bases from V and 0 bases from J; bases unmatched to any gene: 7. Germline V gives CDR1 DFQATT, CDR2 SNEGSKA (reference sequence). CDR3 amino acids: CSARDPAAGDQETQYF. CDR3 nucleotide sequence: TGCAGTGCTAGAGATCCCGCGGCGGGGGACCAAGAGACCCAGTACTTC.

There are many counts of this clonotype. The chain couples TRBV12-3 or TRBV12-4 to TRBJ1-2, with a possible D match to TRBD1 (6 bases). The V end lost 3 bases, the J end lost 2 bases, and 7 bases lay between the germline ends. The CDR3 runs to 13 residues. The CDR3 bases are TGTGCCAGCAGTTTCGGGACAAACTATGGCTACACCTTC. It translates to CASSFGTNYGYTF.

The genes are TRBV20-1 and TRBJ2-3, with a tentative D call TRBD1 (6 bases). The germline V and J ends were trimmed by 2 bases and 2 bases, with 8 bases remaining between them. The CDR3 covers 13 residues. CDR1 and CDR2 from the germline V gene are DFQATT and SNEGSKA (reference sequence). The DNA of the CDR3 is TGCAGTGCTAGATACAGGGTCACAGATACGCAGTATTTT. Encoded protein: CSARYRVTDTQYF.

The rearrangement joins TRBV19 to TRBJ1-1; D is unresolved. Germline CDR1 reads LNHDA; CDR2 reads SQIVND (reference sequence). This CDR3 is 16 amino acids long. V was trimmed by 1 base and J by 1 base, leaving 13 bases between them. In DNA form, the CDR3 reads TGTGCCAGTAGTATAGTCCTCACCCTGGGGAACACTGAAGCTTTCTTT. This encodes CASSIVLTLGNTEAFF. The full variable domain, its missing parts supplied by reference TRBV19 and TRBJ1-1, is DGGITQSPKYLFRKEGQNVTLSCEQNLNHDAMYWYRQDPGQGLRLIYYSQIVNDFQKGDIAEGYSVSREKKESFPLTVTSAQKNPTAFYLCASSIVLTLGNTEAFFGQGTRLTVV.

This clonotype was counted at least ten times. The CDR3 protein is CAWSWGGAINEQFF. The CDR3 DNA follows: TGTGCCTGGAGTTGGGGGGGAGCGATCAATGAGCAGTTCTTC. This sequence joins TRBV30 and TRBJ2-1; TRBD2 agrees at 7 bases. CDR3 length equals 14 residues. After removal of 2 bases from V and 6 bases from J, the junction contained 7 bases not matched to a gene. Germline CDR1 GTSNPN, CDR2 SVGIG (reference sequence).

There are many counts of this clonotype. The CDR3 region has the DNA TGTGCCAGCAGCCAGGAACTAGCGGGAGTCCTTTCCTACGAGCAGTACTTC. Protein product: CASSQELAGVLSYEQYF. V is TRBV3-1 and J is TRBJ2-7, with 11 bases fitting TRBD2. The CDR3 has 17 amino acids. Germline CDR1 and CDR2: LGHDT and YNNKEL (reference sequence). V dropped 3 bases and J dropped 1; count of bases not matched to a gene: 8.

A single count supports this clonotype. This sequence joins TRBV7-2 and TRBJ2-1; 11 positions match TRBD2. Germline assignment: CDR1 SGHTA and CDR2 FQGNSA. This CDR3 region has 17 residues. Losses at the gene ends were 4 bases for V and 0 bases for J; bases not matched to a gene: 5. In DNA form, the CDR3 reads TGTGCCAGCAGCTATAGCGGGGGGGTGAGCTCCTACAATGAGCAGTTCTTC. The encoded protein is CASSYSGGVSSYNEQFF.

The V call is TRBV5-1, the J call TRBJ2-7; D not resolved. CDR1 is SGHRS, CDR2 YFSETQ, per germline. The CDR3 is 16 amino acids. V was pared by 0 bases and J by 2 bases, with 15 bases between. The CDR3 reads CASSLADTWLTYEQYF. DNA of the CDR3: TGCGCCAGCAGCTTGGCCGACACGTGGCTTACCTACGAGCAGTACTTC.

The chain links TRBV7-9 to TRBJ2-3, with 10 bases that match TRBD1. Germline V gives CDR1 SEHNR, CDR2 FQNEAQ (reference sequence). This CDR3 has 16 amino acids. The junction had 6 bases not matched to a gene; V was cut back by 1 base and J by 5 bases. The CDR3 region is CASSLGDRGWGDTQYF. The CDR3 DNA sequence: TGTGCCAGCAGCTTAGGGGACAGGGGCTGGGGAGATACGCAGTATTTT.

This clonotype was detected only once. The V and J genes are TRBV7-2 and TRBJ2-7, with 9 positions matching TRBD2. The V gene's germline CDR1 is SGHTA and CDR2 FQGNSA. The J segment lost 0 bases and the V segment lost 1 base, leaving 4 bases of the junction unmatched. The CDR3 is made up of 16 amino acids. This CDR3 is CASSLGLAGPSYEQYF. Written as DNA, the CDR3 is TGTGCCAGCAGCTTAGGTCTAGCGGGGCCCTCCTACGAGCAGTACTTC.

This clonotype came up many times. The chain recombines TRBV29-1 with TRBJ2-5; D perhaps matches TRBD1 (5 bases). Per the germline V gene, CDR1 is SQVTM and CDR2 is ANQGSEA. The CDR3 runs 12 residues. V was clipped by 3 bases and J by 4 bases, with 9 bases between them. The CDR3 loop is CSVDRVGETQYF. CDR3 nucleotides: TGCAGCGTTGACAGGGTCGGAGAGACCCAGTACTTC.

The genes are TRBV20-1 and TRBJ1-5; TRBD1 matches at 7 bases. CDR1 is DFQATT, CDR2 SNEGSKA, per germline (reference sequence). CDR3 length: 15 residues. V lost 6 bases, J lost 3 bases, and 11 bases stayed unmatched. DNA of the CDR3: TGCAGTGCCCGGACAGGATGGGACACCAATCAGCCCCAGCATTTT. Its translation is CSARTGWDTNQPQHF.

This clonotype showed up just a few times. The rearrangement links TRBV29-1 to TRBJ2-7; D is ambiguous. The V gene lost 0 bases and the J gene lost 1 base, with 7 bases spanning the gap. Germline V gene data show CDR1 as SQVTM and CDR2 as ANQGSEA. The CDR3 loop spans 13 amino acids. CDR3 protein: CSVEDAQSYEQYF. Here the CDR3 DNA reads TGCAGCGTTGAAGATGCTCAGTCCTACGAGCAGTACTTC.

J is TRBJ2-5 and V is TRBV10-3, with unresolved D. Germline loops: CDR1 ENHRY, CDR2 SYGVKD. The CDR3 spans 13 residues. V dropped 7 bases and J dropped 3 bases, with 12 bases sitting between them. The CDR3 loop reads CAITATGKETQYF. The CDR3 DNA follows: TGTGCCATCACCGCGACTGGAAAAGAGACCCAGTACTTC.

The chain employs TRBV18 and TRBJ2-7; 14 bases are shared with TRBD2. CDR1 is KGHSH and CDR2 is LQKENI in the germline V gene. The CDR3 extends over 14 amino acids. With V trimmed by 6 bases and J by 5 bases, 3 bases remained unmatched. The CDR3 DNA reads as TGTGCCAGCTCTCAGGGACTAGCGGGAGACGAGCAGTACTTC. It is translated as CASSQGLAGDEQYF.

The J gene is TRBJ2-7, the V gene TRBV7-2; D is unresolved. This CDR3 has 14 residues. The germline V gene encodes CDR1 SGHTA and CDR2 FQGNSA. Trimming stripped 2 bases from V and 2 bases from J, with 10 bases between. The CDR3 sequence is CASSLKRDAYEQYF. The DNA of the CDR3 is TGTGCCAGCAGCTTAAAGCGTGATGCCTACGAGCAGTACTTC.

V and J are TRBV29-1 and TRBJ2-7; 7 nucleotides line up with TRBD1. The CDR3 is 13 residues long. Germline CDR1 is SQVTM and CDR2 is ANQGSEA. V trimming: 6 bases; J trimming: 0 bases; junction bases outside the gene matches: 5. The CDR3: CSVEDRRSYEQYF. In DNA, the CDR3 is TGCAGCGTGGAGGACAGGCGCTCCTACGAGCAGTACTTC.

This chain links TRBV5-1 with TRBJ1-6; D is undetermined. The CDR3 extends over 16 amino acids. The V gene's germline CDR1 is SGHRS and CDR2 YFSETQ. V was pared by 4 bases and J by 6 bases, with 17 bases between. For the CDR3, the DNA is TGCGCCAGCAGCGAAGAGAGGGCTCGAGGTAATTCACCCCTCCACTTT. Encoded protein: CASSEERARGNSPLHF. The complete variable domain, with remaining parts taken from reference TRBV5-1 and TRBJ1-6, reads KAGVTQTPRYLIKTRGQQVTLSCSPISGHRSVSWYQQTPGQGLQFLFEYFSETQRNKGNFPGRFSGRQFSNSRSEMNVSTLELGDSALYLCASSEERARGNSPLHFGNGTRLTVT.

V is TRBV18 and J is TRBJ2-7; 8 bases fit TRBD1. CDR3 length: 15 residues. The V gene's germline CDR1 is KGHSH and CDR2 LQKENI. Trimming took 2 bases from V and 3 from J; bases not matched to a gene: 6. The CDR3 is CASSPSGQGLYEQYF. The CDR3, as DNA: TGTGCCAGCTCACCAAGCGGACAGGGACTCTACGAGCAGTACTTC.

This clonotype has at least ten counts. V usage is TRBV5-1 and J usage is TRBJ2-5; D unclear. The germline V gene encodes CDR1 SGHRS and CDR2 YFSETQ. V lost 5 bases to trimming and J lost 5 bases, with 13 bases between them. The CDR3 length is 13 residues. The CDR3 nucleotides read TGCGCCAGCAGTAAAGGAATTGGGGAGACCCAGTACTTC. Residues: CASSKGIGETQYF.

This clonotype occurred a few times. V gene TRBV28 combines with J gene TRBJ1-6; D ambiguous. The CDR3 has 14 residues. Trimming took off 2 bases at V and 4 bases at J, with 6 bases between the two ends. The germline V gene encodes CDR1 MDHEN and CDR2 SYDVKM. The CDR3 loop reads CASSLGQYNSPLHF. CDR3 DNA sequence: TGTGCCAGCAGTTTAGGGCAGTATAATTCACCCCTCCACTTT.